The next 24 T cell receptor beta chains were all read from a single sample in a study of shared clonotypes between healthy human individuals. Sequencing used immunoSEQ multiplex PCR; TCRdb keeps in-frame clones, though not all of them. This table has about 680,000 clones, about 92% appearing once. Terminally differentiated effector memory CD45RA+ cells were excluded by CCR7 positive selection of CD45RO-negative cells. The sequencing input was naive CD8+ T cells sorted from blood. The source of these receptors is a young man in good health.

The chain recombines TRBV2 with TRBJ2-3, with D perhaps matching TRBD2 (6 bases). The CDR3 is 17 amino acids. V dropped 8 bases and J dropped 2 bases, with 23 bases sitting between them. Germline V CDR1 and CDR2: SNHLY, FYNNEI. The CDR3: CASALPKSGGVTDTQYF. DNA of the CDR3: TGTGCCAGCGCGCTCCCGAAGAGCGGCGGGGTCACAGATACGCAGTATTTT.

In this sample, this clone turned up many times. V and J are TRBV7-4 and TRBJ2-1; D is undetermined. Germline V lookup: CDR1 SGHVT, CDR2 SQSDAQ. V gave up 5 bases and J gave up 7 bases, with 12 bases separating them. CDR3 length: 13 amino acids. The CDR3 protein is CASSVTMGNEQFF. The DNA for the CDR3 is TGTGCCAGCAGCGTAACGATGGGGAATGAGCAGTTCTTC.

The V gene is TRBV27, the J gene TRBJ2-7, with a tentative D call TRBD1 (5 bases). Germline values: CDR1 MNHEY, CDR2 SMNVEV (reference sequence). V lost 2 bases, J lost 3 bases, and 8 bases lay in between. This CDR3 comprises 13 residues. CDR3 DNA sequence: TGTGCCAGCAGTTTAGGCAGGGTCTACGAGCAGTACTTC. Translation: CASSLGRVYEQYF.

J is TRBJ2-3 and V is TRBV9; unclear D gene. This CDR3 is 14 amino acids long. CDR1 and CDR2 from the germline V gene are SGDLS and YYNGEE. Trimming cost V 2 bases and J 4 bases, with 11 bases left between them. As DNA, the CDR3 is TGTGCCAGCAGCGTGGGCTCCTACCCAGATACGCAGTATTTT. As protein: CASSVGSYPDTQYF.

The V call is TRBV10-1, the J call TRBJ1-1, with 9 nucleotides matching TRBD1. The CDR3 is made up of 17 amino acids. The germline V gene encodes CDR1 WNHNN and CDR2 SYGVQD (reference sequence). V was pared by 4 bases and J by 4 bases, with 13 bases of the junction left unmatched. In DNA form, the CDR3 reads TGCGCCAGCAGTGGACCTATGGACAGGGGAGAAGGCACTGAAGCTTTCTTT. Protein: CASSGPMDRGEGTEAFF.

The CDR3 DNA follows: TGCGCCAGCAGTTTTCTACAGGGAAGCTCCTACAATGAGCAGTTCTTC. Its protein product is CASSFLQGSSYNEQFF. The gene calls are TRBV10-1 and TRBJ2-1; maybe TRBD1 (6 bases). Germline V lookup: CDR1 WNHNN, CDR2 SYGVQD (reference sequence). This CDR3 is 16 amino acids long. The V and J ends lost 5 bases and 0 bases respectively, with 14 bases between them.

The gene calls are TRBV10-2 and TRBJ2-3; D may be TRBD2 (6 bases). The CDR3 consists of 14 residues. V gave up 3 bases and J gave up 4 bases, with 11 bases separating them. From germline, CDR1 is WSHSY and CDR2 SAAADI. The CDR3 nucleotides read TGCGCCAGCAGTGACGGGAGTCAACCAGATACGCAGTATTTT. Protein: CASSDGSQPDTQYF.

The chain has TRBV29-1 and TRBJ2-3; TRBD1 matches 8 bases. The CDR3 totals 14 residues. Unmatched junction bases numbered 5, after V lost 5 bases and J lost 1 base. Germline CDR1 is SQVTM and CDR2 is ANQGSEA. The chain's CDR3 is CSVMTGVRTDTQYF. In DNA, the CDR3 is TGCAGCGTTATGACAGGGGTCCGCACAGATACGCAGTATTTT.

The chain uses TRBV28 and TRBJ2-7; D perhaps matches TRBD2 (6 bases). This CDR3 has 13 amino acids. Germline V gives CDR1 MDHEN, CDR2 SYDVKM. The V and J ends lost 6 bases and 3 bases respectively, with 12 bases between them. CDR3 nucleotides: TGTGCCAGCAGCCCGGCGGGGCTCTACGAGCAGTACTTC. It translates to CASSPAGLYEQYF.

The chain has TRBV28 and TRBJ2-5; TRBD1 is a possible D gene (6 bases). The CDR3 totals 16 residues. V lost 6 bases and J 5 bases, leaving 22 bases between the germline ends. Per the germline V gene, CDR1 is MDHEN and CDR2 is SYDVKM. CDR3 region: CASRLTERGTGETQYF. The CDR3 DNA reads TGTGCCAGCAGGTTAACCGAGAGGGGGACCGGTGAGACCCAGTACTTC.

V gene TRBV6-5 combines with J gene TRBJ1-2; no reliable D call. V lost 2 bases and J lost 4, with 8 bases in between. The germline gives CDR1 MNHEY, CDR2 SVGAGI. The CDR3 is 13 amino acids. CDR3 DNA sequence: TGTGCCAGCAGTTACGAGACAACCTATGGCTACACCTTC. This gives the protein CASSYETTYGYTF.

This rearrangement joins TRBV7-9 to TRBJ1-1; TRBD1 is a possible D gene (6 bases). This CDR3 is built from 14 residues. V dropped 6 bases and J dropped 1 base, with 12 bases sitting between them. Germline-derived CDR1 and CDR2 are SEHNR and FQNEAQ (reference sequence). The CDR3 sequence: CASSDRDKNTEAFF. CDR3 coding DNA: TGTGCCAGCAGTGACCGGGACAAGAACACTGAAGCTTTCTTT.

The chain employs TRBV29-1 and TRBJ2-1; D may correspond to TRBD1 or TRBD2 (6 bases each). Trimming took 4 bases from V and 0 from J, leaving 13 bases between them. The germline gives CDR1 SQVTM, CDR2 ANQGSEA. CDR3 length: 15 amino acids. CDR3 region: CSVGGGTSSYNEQFF. The CDR3 region has the DNA TGCAGCGTTGGAGGAGGGACAAGCTCCTACAATGAGCAGTTCTTC.

V usage is TRBV9 and J usage is TRBJ2-7; possible D gene TRBD1, 6 bases. The CDR3 is 13 amino acids. CDR1 is SGDLS and CDR2 is YYNGEE in the germline V gene. The germline V and J ends were trimmed by 3 bases and 2 bases, with 9 bases remaining between them. CDR3 sequence: CASSGTVTYEQYF. For the CDR3, the DNA is TGTGCCAGCAGCGGGACAGTTACCTACGAGCAGTACTTC.

The V and J genes are TRBV7-6 and TRBJ2-3; 8 positions match TRBD2. V lost 8 bases to trimming and J lost 4 bases; unmatched junction nucleotides: 8. The CDR3 covers 14 residues. In germline, CDR1 is SGHVS, CDR2 FNYEAQ. CDR3 bases: TGTGCCAGCTCAGCGGGAGCGGGGTCAGATACGCAGTATTTT. Amino acid sequence: CASSAGAGSDTQYF.

This rearrangement joins TRBV27 to TRBJ2-1, with D maybe TRBD2 (6 bases). The CDR3 is 15 amino acids. Trimming stripped 2 bases from V and 4 bases from J, with 12 bases between. Germline V gene sequence: CDR1 MNHEY, CDR2 SMNVEV (reference sequence). The CDR3, as DNA: TGTGCCAGCAGTTTAGGGGGGAGCGCATACAATGAGCAGTTCTTC. Encoded protein: CASSLGGSAYNEQFF.

This clone was seen a handful of times. The V call is TRBV2, the J call TRBJ2-1, with TRBD1 matching over 8 bases. The CDR3 runs 15 residues. The trim removed 4 bases at V and 7 bases at J, leaving 9 bases unmatched. Germline V gene sequence: CDR1 SNHLY, CDR2 FYNNEI. The CDR3 DNA reads as TGTGCCAGCAGTGTCGCCGAGACAGGGGATAATGAGCAGTTCTTC. Residues: CASSVAETGDNEQFF. Based on the CDR3 plus reference TRBV2 and TRBJ2-1, the full variable domain is EPEVTQTPSHQVTQMGQEVILRCVPISNHLYFYWYRQILGQKVEFLVSFYNNEISEKSEIFDDQFSVERPDGSNFTLKIRSTKLEDSAMYFCASSVAETGDNEQFFGPGTRLTVL.

This chain links TRBV7-9 with TRBJ2-7; D unclear. The germline CDR1 and CDR2 sequences are SEHNR and FQNEAQ (reference sequence). The CDR3 consists of 14 residues. Trimming took 4 bases from V and 1 from J, leaving 11 bases between them. CDR3 in DNA: TGTGCCAGCAGCTCCCTGAGACTGTCCTACGAGCAGTACTTC. It is translated as CASSSLRLSYEQYF.

This clone is a singleton in its sample. The J gene is TRBJ2-1, the V gene TRBV4-1, with D possibly TRBD1 on 7 matching bases. V was pared by 3 bases and J by 4 bases, with 13 bases between. CDR1 is MGHRA and CDR2 is YSYEKL in the germline V gene. The CDR3 contains 15 residues. In DNA, the CDR3 is TGCGCCAGCAGCCATGCGGGACAGACATACAATGAGCAGTTCTTC. Translation: CASSHAGQTYNEQFF.

This clone was picked up one time. Other DNA sequences from this sample encode an identical CDR3 as well. DNA of the CDR3: TGTGCCAGCAGTTCTTTTTACGAGCAGTACTTC. Protein sequence: CASSSFYEQYF. The chain links TRBV28 to TRBJ2-7; D gene unclear. Germline values: CDR1 MDHEN, CDR2 SYDVKM. V dropped 4 bases and J dropped 4 bases, with 5 bases sitting between them. The CDR3 sequence is 11 residues long.

The chain employs TRBV30 and TRBJ1-2, with 12 bases aligning to TRBD1. Trimming cost V 5 bases and J 7 bases; bases outside gene matches: 8. Germline V gene lookup returns CDR1 GTSNPN and CDR2 SVGIG (reference sequence). CDR3 length: 14 amino acids. The CDR3: CAWGTGTGGFGYTF. The CDR3 DNA is TGTGCCTGGGGGACCGGGACAGGGGGCTTTGGCTACACCTTC.

DNA of the CDR3: TGTGCCAGCAGTTACTCCACTAGCGGGAGAGAGACCCAGTACTTC. Protein product: CASSYSTSGRETQYF. This sequence joins TRBV6-5 and TRBJ2-5; 11 nucleotides match TRBD2. The junction had 1 base not matched to a gene; V was cut back by 0 bases and J by 4 bases. Germline CDR1 reads MNHEY; CDR2 reads SVGAGI. CDR3 length equals 15 residues.

This rearrangement joins TRBV10-1 to TRBJ1-2; TRBD1 matches 7 bases. The CDR3 is 15 residues long. Trimming at V came to 5 bases and at J to 2 bases, leaving 8 bases not matched to a gene. Germline CDR1 WNHNN, CDR2 SYGVQD (reference sequence). In DNA, the CDR3 is TGCGCCAGCAGTCCCAGGACAGGACCAAACTATGGCTACACCTTC. Protein: CASSPRTGPNYGYTF.

The chain employs TRBV10-3 and TRBJ2-5, with 7 bases lining up with TRBD2. The CDR3 is 15 amino acids. V lost 6 bases to trimming and J lost 5 bases; unmatched junction nucleotides: 12. CDR1 and CDR2 (germline): ENHRY, SYGVKD. CDR3 residues: CAIRGTLSGEETQYF. Here the CDR3 DNA reads TGTGCCATCAGGGGGACCCTAAGCGGGGAGGAGACCCAGTACTTC.